This T cell receptor (beta chain) appears in the sequencing data of a study of identical twins (TCRdb year 2016). About the investigation overall: TCR alpha and beta repertoires from monozygotic twins, unrelated adults of various ages and cord blood were deep-sequenced to test whether fetal clonotypes persist. Replicate twin experiments were performed at different times using different library preparation protocols to rule out contamination. Study-wide findings and limitations: Invariant T cells such as MAIT and iNKT could partly confound zero-insertion analyses, although diverse VJ usage argued against such confounding for most clonotypes. In beta out-of-frame sequences, excess twin sharing was weaker, because having fewer shared sequences lowered the signal-to-noise ratio. Out-of-frame TCR alpha sequences shared between twins showed an excess of low generation-probability sequences compared with coincidental sharing between unrelated individuals. Abundant cord blood beta clonotypes had fewer insertions, young adult naive repertoires showed a similar but weaker trend, and memory repertoires showed no such trend. Because the same donors could not be followed over many years, the conclusions relied on cross-sectional statistical analysis. In monozygotic twins, out-of-frame TCR alpha sharing was systematically underestimated by recombination models, although the models agreed with sharing between unrelated individuals.

The method was 5' RACE. The data were produced on an Illumina HiSeq 2000. Template switching introduced a universal primer binding site; the final cDNA contained a unique molecular identifier, enabling accurate counting of TCR cDNA molecules. First-strand cDNA for TCR alpha and beta chains was synthesized from specific primers in the conserved constant-segment region. Each cDNA library was double barcoded, with a SMART-Mk sample barcode plus Illumina barcodes, to control for contamination. TruSeq adapter sequences along with Illumina sample barcodes were introduced in two successive PCR steps. TCR alpha and beta cDNA libraries were sequenced on the Illumina HiSeq platform with custom primers. The published analysis was carried out like this. Raw reads were processed with MiGEC to extract unique molecular identifiers, and MiXCR was used to determine CDR3 positions. For each individual, recombination models were inferred using an EM algorithm with the repgenHMM and IGoR tools. The tcR package in R was used for shared clonotype analysis, with sharing normalized by the product of cloneset sizes. To study raw recombination free of thymic and clonal selection effects, out-of-frame nonproductive sequences were analyzed. TCRdb trimmed the raw reads at Q25, called clones with MiXCR and kept productive beta chains. One record per CDR3 amino acid sequence lists the most common genes and DNA. TCRdb's processing, not the authors' own work, is the source of the V and J calls. The sample records approximately 260,000 distinct CDR3 sequences, 11% to 15% of which are singletons. Of the sample, around 9.5% is held by the ten largest clones.

This clonotype was seen a few times. No antigen is known for it. Base quality data are lacking; no much larger clone is found one base away. As encoded in the germline V gene, CDR1 is KGHSH while CDR2 is LQKENI. Spanning cysteine to phenylalanine, the CDR3 consists of 17 amino acids. Only the CDR3 portion is preserved as DNA: 51 bases, with reading frame beginning at the first base. Clipping removes 1 base from V and 3 bases from J, with 6 as the unmatched junction base count. Every donor was a healthy Caucasian. Miltenyi CD45RO+ enrichment and human naive T-cell isolation kits were used to isolate memory (CD45RO+) and naive T cells from PBMC.

In this chain, TRBV18 is recombined with TRBJ2-1, and 10 junctional nucleotides match TRBD2. The sequenced sample consisted of memory (CD45RO+) T cells sorted from blood. What the cell subset or site label conveys for this sample: CD45RO+ enriched T cells. This clonotype was obtained from a woman aged 18-35 years in good health. CDR3 sequence: CASSPRVAGGNYNEQFF. The DNA reads TGTGCCAGCTCACCACGCGTAGCGGGAGGAAACTACAATGAGCAGTTCTTC.